This T cell receptor (beta chain) was identified during a study of T cell repertoires in aging, cancer and after chemotherapy. The overall study: Donor ages fell into six groups from 30 or younger up to 70 or older. Healthy donor repertoires were recorded over several months to years and showed clear clonal overlap.

The template was genomic DNA from peripheral blood, not RNA. Multiplex touch-down PCR with TRB-A/B primers amplified rearranged V-D-J TRB sequences. One entry per CDR3 protein, called by TCRdb with MiXCR from the multiplex PCR reads. The sample records some 7,700 distinct CDR3 sequences, less than 40% being singletons. This receptor was taken from a human donor in good health. The sample consisted of blood.

The CDR3 bases are TGCAGTGCGTCGGGGGCCGGCACAGATACGCAGTATTTT. Encoded protein: CSASGAGTDTQYF. The chain recombines TRBV20-1 with TRBJ2-3; D assignment may be TRBD1 or TRBD2 (6 bases each). The CDR3 is 13 amino acids. Germline values: CDR1 DFQATT, CDR2 SNEGSKA (reference sequence). The V and J ends lost 6 bases and 1 base respectively, with 11 bases between them.